The rows below give T cell receptor beta chains drawn from one sample of a study of blood T cell repertoires in COVID-19. Sequenced by immunoSEQ multiplex PCR; TCRdb stores in-frame clones only, minus some. Among under 300,000 clones listed, about 89% were seen once. What was sequenced was PBMCs or T cells enriched from blood (not recorded which). The receptors come from a woman in her thirties or forties who had recovered from COVID-19. Both conserved end residues are part of each CDR3. The order of the fields is V gene, D gene, clone size, J gene, CDR3 DNA, CDR3 protein. The D gene is left open where the match is weak. Part of the rows lack a size; the others show once, few, many or a class for expanded clones.

V gene: TRBV4-3; D gene: -; clone size: -; J gene: TRBJ1-1; CDR3 DNA: TGCGCCAGCAGCCAACACTTATTAGGGGCAGCGAACACTGAAGCTTTCTTT; CDR3 protein: CASSQHLLGAANTEAFF
V gene: TRBV5-1; D gene: -; clone size: -; J gene: TRBJ1-2; CDR3 DNA: TGCGCCAGCAGCTTGGACTTCTATGGCTACACCTTC; CDR3 protein: CASSLDFYGYTF
V gene: TRBV7-2; D gene: TRBD1; clone size: -; J gene: TRBJ2-2; CDR3 DNA: TGTGCCAGCAGCCTACAGGGGGCGAAGACCGGGGAGCTGTTTTTT; CDR3 protein: CASSLQGAKTGELFF
V gene: TRBV28; D gene: -; clone size: -; J gene: TRBJ1-2; CDR3 DNA: TGTGCCACCTATTCCACCGTTAACTATGGCTACACCTTC; CDR3 protein: CATYSTVNYGYTF
V gene: TRBV2; D gene: -; clone size: -; J gene: TRBJ2-7; CDR3 DNA: TGTGCCAGCAGTGAAAACTCCGAGCAGTACTTC; CDR3 protein: CASSENSEQYF
V gene: TRBV11-2; D gene: -; clone size: -; J gene: TRBJ1-1; CDR3 DNA: TGTGCCAGCAGCCCGAGCGTGATTGGAGGGACTGAAGCTTTCTTT; CDR3 protein: CASSPSVIGGTEAFF
V gene: TRBV28; D gene: -; clone size: few; J gene: TRBJ2-4; CDR3 DNA: TGTGCCAGCAGTTTATGGGCAGGGACCAAAAACATTCAGTACTTC; CDR3 protein: CASSLWAGTKNIQYF
V gene: TRBV11-2; D gene: -; clone size: -; J gene: TRBJ2-1; CDR3 DNA: TGTGCCAGCAGAAAAGGGTCGAACAGGAACAATGAGCAGTTCTTC; CDR3 protein: CASRKGSNRNNEQFF
V gene: TRBV11-1; D gene: TRBD1; clone size: few; J gene: TRBJ2-7; CDR3 DNA: TGTGCCAGCAGCTCCCAGGGGGCCCTTTACGAGCAGTACTTC; CDR3 protein: CASSSQGALYEQYF
V gene: TRBV24-1; D gene: TRBD2; clone size: -; J gene: TRBJ2-1; CDR3 DNA: TGTGCCACCAGTCCTATCCCCTTAGCGGGGGGGCCGAATGAGCAGTTCTTC; CDR3 protein: CATSPIPLAGGPNEQFF
V gene: TRBV6-5; D gene: -; clone size: few; J gene: TRBJ1-5; CDR3 DNA: TGTGCCAGCAGTGACTCACGGGGGACCTATCAGCCCCAGCATTTT; CDR3 protein: CASSDSRGTYQPQHF
V gene: TRBV2; D gene: -; clone size: -; J gene: TRBJ1-2; CDR3 DNA: TGTGCCAGCATTGGAGGGGCTGGCTACACCTTC; CDR3 protein: CASIGGAGYTF
V gene: TRBV11-2; D gene: TRBD2; clone size: -; J gene: TRBJ2-1; CDR3 DNA: TGTGCCAGCAGCCTGGGGCTAGCGGGGGGACAGTCCTCCTACAATGAGCAGTTCTTC; CDR3 protein: CASSLGLAGGQSSYNEQFF
V gene: TRBV5-1; D gene: TRBD1; clone size: -; J gene: TRBJ1-2; CDR3 DNA: TGCGCCAGCACTCCGACAGGGGGACATGGCTACACCTTC; CDR3 protein: CASTPTGGHGYTF
V gene: TRBV5-1; D gene: TRBD1; clone size: -; J gene: TRBJ1-1; CDR3 DNA: TGCGCCAGCAGCCGACGAACCGGGACAGCGAACACTGAAGCTTTCTTT; CDR3 protein: CASSRRTGTANTEAFF
V gene: TRBV5-4; D gene: -; clone size: -; J gene: TRBJ1-1; CDR3 DNA: TGTGCCAGCAGCTTGGTTGCGGATGTGAACACTGAAGCTTTCTTT; CDR3 protein: CASSLVADVNTEAFF
V gene: TRBV2; D gene: -; clone size: -; J gene: TRBJ2-2; CDR3 DNA: TGTGCCAGCAGCTCCCAGGGGACGAACACCGGGGAGCTGTTTTTT; CDR3 protein: CASSSQGTNTGELFF
V gene: TRBV7-2; D gene: -; clone size: -; J gene: TRBJ2-3; CDR3 DNA: TGTGCCAGCAGCTTAGGCGTCAGCGGGTGGGGCACAGATACGCAGTATTTT; CDR3 protein: CASSLGVSGWGTDTQYF
V gene: TRBV18; D gene: -; clone size: -; J gene: TRBJ2-3; CDR3 DNA: TGTGCCAGCTCACCGAGACAGGTGACTAGCACAGATACGCAGTATTTT; CDR3 protein: CASSPRQVTSTDTQYF
V gene: TRBV30; D gene: -; clone size: -; J gene: TRBJ1-3; CDR3 DNA: TGTGCCTGGACCCCAGGCTCTGGAAACACCATATATTTT; CDR3 protein: CAWTPGSGNTIYF
V gene: TRBV28; D gene: -; clone size: -; J gene: TRBJ1-1; CDR3 DNA: TGTGCCAGCAGCCAAAATAACAGGTTTTCAATGAACACTGAAGCTTTCTTT; CDR3 protein: CASSQNNRFSMNTEAFF
V gene: TRBV11-2; D gene: -; clone size: -; J gene: TRBJ2-7; CDR3 DNA: TGTGCCAGCAGCTTAATGGCTAGCCTCGACGAGCAGTACTTC; CDR3 protein: CASSLMASLDEQYF
V gene: TRBV7-9; D gene: -; clone size: -; J gene: TRBJ1-2; CDR3 DNA: TGTGCCAGCAGCTTAGCGGGGGGTGGCTATGGCTACACCTTC; CDR3 protein: CASSLAGGGYGYTF
V gene: TRBV7-2; D gene: -; clone size: -; J gene: TRBJ1-6; CDR3 DNA: TGTGCCAGCAGCCCAAGGTGGGGCACCAGGGTAGGGGCAATCAGACCCCTCCACTTT; CDR3 protein: CASSPRWGTRVGAIRPLHF
V gene: TRBV9; D gene: TRBD1; clone size: -; J gene: TRBJ2-7; CDR3 DNA: TGTGCCAGCAGCCCTACGACAGGGGGACACTCCTACGAGCAGTACTTC; CDR3 protein: CASSPTTGGHSYEQYF
V gene: TRBV18; D gene: -; clone size: -; J gene: TRBJ1-1; CDR3 DNA: TGTGCCAGCTCACCAGGGTACCGCGGAGGCATGAACACTGAAGCTTTCTTT; CDR3 protein: CASSPGYRGGMNTEAFF
V gene: TRBV6-5; D gene: -; clone size: -; J gene: TRBJ1-4; CDR3 DNA: TGTGCCACCGGGGGTTTGGGTGAAAAACTGTTTTTT; CDR3 protein: CATGGLGEKLFF
V gene: TRBV27; D gene: -; clone size: -; J gene: TRBJ1-1; CDR3 DNA: TGTGCCAGCAGTTTACGTGCGGAACTTGTGGTGAACACTGAAGCTTTCTTT; CDR3 protein: CASSLRAELVVNTEAFF
V gene: TRBV11-2; D gene: -; clone size: -; J gene: TRBJ2-3; CDR3 DNA: TGTGCCAGCAGCTTAGGCCGAGGAAGGGGATACACAGATACGCAGTATTTT; CDR3 protein: CASSLGRGRGYTDTQYF
V gene: TRBV11-2; D gene: -; clone size: -; J gene: TRBJ2-7; CDR3 DNA: TGTGCCAGCAGCTTAGTTCGTCAGACTAGTAACTCCTACGAGCAGTACTTC; CDR3 protein: CASSLVRQTSNSYEQYF
V gene: TRBV9; D gene: TRBD2; clone size: -; J gene: TRBJ2-1; CDR3 DNA: TGTGCCAGCAGCGTAGAGGAGCGGGGGGGATGGGTGGAGCAGTTCTTC; CDR3 protein: CASSVEERGGWVEQFF
V gene: TRBV3-1/TRBV3-2; D gene: TRBD2; clone size: once; J gene: TRBJ2-1; CDR3 DNA: TGTGCCAGCAGCCAAGATTGGGGACTAGCGGGAGGGCGGCTCGGAGAGCAGTTCTTC; CDR3 protein: CASSQDWGLAGGRLGEQFF
V gene: TRBV19; D gene: -; clone size: -; J gene: TRBJ1-2; CDR3 DNA: TGTGCCAGTAGTATCCCGCAGGGTAATAACTATGGCTACACCTTC; CDR3 protein: CASSIPQGNNYGYTF
V gene: TRBV5-6; D gene: -; clone size: -; J gene: TRBJ1-2; CDR3 DNA: TGTGCCAGCAGTGATTCAGGGCGTGCTAACTATGGCTACACCTTC; CDR3 protein: CASSDSGRANYGYTF
V gene: TRBV14; D gene: TRBD2; clone size: few; J gene: TRBJ2-2; CDR3 DNA: TGTGCCAGCAGCGACTCTAGCGGTAGCACCGGGGAGCTGTTTTTT; CDR3 protein: CASSDSSGSTGELFF
V gene: TRBV2; D gene: TRBD1; clone size: few; J gene: TRBJ2-7; CDR3 DNA: TGTGCCAGCAGTGAAGGGGGACAGGGGTCCCACGAGCAGTACTTC; CDR3 protein: CASSEGGQGSHEQYF
V gene: TRBV7-2; D gene: -; clone size: -; J gene: TRBJ1-6; CDR3 DNA: TGTGCCAGCAGCTTAGAAGCAGGGCACAATTCACCCCTCCACTTT; CDR3 protein: CASSLEAGHNSPLHF
V gene: TRBV5-5; D gene: -; clone size: -; J gene: TRBJ2-7; CDR3 DNA: TGTGCCAGCAGCTTCGGACAGTCGTCCTACGAGCAGTACTTC; CDR3 protein: CASSFGQSSYEQYF
V gene: TRBV6-5; D gene: -; clone size: -; J gene: TRBJ2-5; CDR3 DNA: TGTGCCAGCAGTTATCAGGCAGGGATATTCCAAGAGACCCAGTACTTC; CDR3 protein: CASSYQAGIFQETQYF
V gene: TRBV18; D gene: TRBD1; clone size: -; J gene: TRBJ1-1; CDR3 DNA: TGTGCCAGCTCACGACAGGGGGCGCCGGACACTGAAGCTTTCTTT; CDR3 protein: CASSRQGAPDTEAFF
V gene: TRBV5-1; D gene: -; clone size: -; J gene: TRBJ2-7; CDR3 DNA: TGCGCCAGCAGCCAAGGGACTGCTTCCTACGAGCAGTACTTC; CDR3 protein: CASSQGTASYEQYF
V gene: TRBV25-1; D gene: -; clone size: -; J gene: TRBJ2-7; CDR3 DNA: TGTGCCACCTCACCAGGCTACGAGCAGTACTTC; CDR3 protein: CATSPGYEQYF
V gene: TRBV13; D gene: -; clone size: -; J gene: TRBJ2-1; CDR3 DNA: TGTGCCAGCAGCTTCGGATACAGTTCCAGCTCCTACAATGAGCAGTTCTTC; CDR3 protein: CASSFGYSSSSYNEQFF
V gene: TRBV6-2/TRBV6-3; D gene: -; clone size: -; J gene: TRBJ2-7; CDR3 DNA: TGTGCCAGCAGTTACCGCTACTACGAGCAGTACTTC; CDR3 protein: CASSYRYYEQYF
V gene: TRBV18; D gene: -; clone size: -; J gene: TRBJ1-6; CDR3 DNA: TGTGCCAGCTCACGGAACGCGGCCAGCGGTAATTCACCCCTCCACTTT; CDR3 protein: CASSRNAASGNSPLHF
V gene: TRBV7-2; D gene: -; clone size: few; J gene: TRBJ2-3; CDR3 DNA: TGTGCCAGCAGCCCATTCACAGATACGCAGTATTTT; CDR3 protein: CASSPFTDTQYF
V gene: TRBV7-9; D gene: TRBD2; clone size: -; J gene: TRBJ2-7; CDR3 DNA: TGTGCCAGCAGCTTAGAGGTCAGGAGCGGGAGTAGGAACGAGCAGTACTTC; CDR3 protein: CASSLEVRSGSRNEQYF
V gene: TRBV4-3; D gene: TRBD1; clone size: -; J gene: TRBJ2-1; CDR3 DNA: TGCGCCAGCAGCCAGGGAGCGTCCGGGACAGGGGACCACAATGAGCAGTTCTTC; CDR3 protein: CASSQGASGTGDHNEQFF
V gene: TRBV5-1; D gene: TRBD2; clone size: once; J gene: TRBJ2-2; CDR3 DNA: TGCGCCAGCACCTGGGGAGGGGACACCGGGGAGCTGTTTTTT; CDR3 protein: CASTWGGDTGELFF
V gene: TRBV5-1; D gene: -; clone size: -; J gene: TRBJ1-2; CDR3 DNA: TGCGCCAGCAGCTTGGGGACACCTAACGGCTACACCTTC; CDR3 protein: CASSLGTPNGYTF
V gene: TRBV12-3/TRBV12-4; D gene: -; clone size: -; J gene: TRBJ2-2; CDR3 DNA: TGTGCCAGCACCCTTCTCCCTACCGGGGAGCTGTTTTTT; CDR3 protein: CASTLLPTGELFF
V gene: TRBV5-1; D gene: -; clone size: many; J gene: TRBJ2-1; CDR3 DNA: TGCGCCAGCGAACTCCGCCCACGGAATGAGCAGTTCTTC; CDR3 protein: CASELRPRNEQFF
V gene: TRBV19; D gene: TRBD1; clone size: -; J gene: TRBJ1-2; CDR3 DNA: TGTGCCAGTAGTCCAGTTCGGGGAACAGGGGGCTCAGAAAGTTCCCACTATGGCTACACCTTC; CDR3 protein: CASSPVRGTGGSESSHYGYTF